This note documents a single TCR beta chain sequence. Antigen specificity is unknown. The data are from a study of glioma-infiltrating T cells. Study results and caveats: Only very few CDR3 sequences appeared in both tissue and blood. Above-expected tissue-blood divergence occurred in all gliomas, most in low-grade ones.

The iRepertoire nested amplicon-rescue multiplex PCR amplified TCR alpha and beta CDR3s from RNA. For one-step reverse transcription and amplification, about 90-400 ng of tissue mRNA or PBMC total RNA was used. TCRdb re-analysed the multiplex PCR reads in MiXCR, keeping a single row per CDR3 protein. The repertoire holds over 90,000 distinct CDR3 sequences, with about 30% as singletons. The receptor comes from a human donor with low-grade glioma or glioblastoma, undergoing nonglioma brain surgery, or in good health (not recorded which). The specimen was glioma tissue, nonneoplastic brain tissue, or PBMCs (not recorded which).

The CDR3 reads CASSLNEATYNEQFF. The CDR3 DNA reads as TGCGCCAGCAGCCTAAACGAGGCGACCTACAATGAGCAGTTCTTC. V is TRBV4-1 and J is TRBJ2-1; D is ambiguous. The V and J ends lost 4 bases and 2 bases respectively, with 12 bases between them. Germline V gene data show CDR1 as MGHRA and CDR2 as YSYEKL. The CDR3 has 15 residues.